Each of the 21 T cell receptor beta chains below was sequenced from the same sample in a study of T cells in Graves' hyperthyroidism and ophthalmopathy. Amplified TCR beta CDR3 regions derived from RNA transcripts. A first-round RT-PCR of the TCR CDR3 used the HTBI primer set. From the multiplex PCR reads, TCRdb called clonotypes with MiXCR, one entry per CDR3 protein. The sample holds 300,000 to 350,000 distinct CDR3 sequences; over 20% are singletons and the top ten take 50%. Specimen: blood. Receptors originate from a woman aged 50 to 60 with Graves' hyperthyroidism.

This clonotype was recorded many times. The chain has TRBV28 and TRBJ1-5; D is possibly TRBD1 (5 bases). In germline, CDR1 is MDHEN, CDR2 SYDVKM. V was shortened by 4 bases and J by 0 bases, with 19 bases between the two germline ends. The CDR3 contains 18 residues. The DNA of the CDR3 is TGTGCCAGCAGTTGGGGAGGGCAGGGAGCCAATAGCAATCAGCCCCAGCATTTT. Translating gives CASSWGGQGANSNQPQHF.

About this clonotype: At one of its ends the junction is not consistent with the germline gene, which may arise from a read error. The CDR3 loop is CASSDKALSGGPYNEQFF. The DNA of the CDR3 is TGTGCCAGCAGTGACAAGGCATTATCGGGAGGGCCCTACAATGAGCAATTCTTC. This chain uses TRBV3-1 with TRBJ2-1; 8 nucleotides line up with TRBD2. Germline V gives CDR1 LGHDT, CDR2 YNNKEL (reference sequence). The CDR3 is made up of 18 amino acids.

This clonotype was found many times. The rearrangement joins TRBV20-1 to TRBJ2-3; 10 nucleotides agree with TRBD2. Germline CDR1 and CDR2: DFQATT and SNEGSKA (reference sequence). The CDR3 consists of 16 residues. V dropped 1 base and J dropped 6; count of bases not matched to a gene: 10. In DNA form, the CDR3 reads TGCAGTGCTAGAGGGGCTATAGCGGGAGGCAGGGATACGCAGTATTTT. Amino acid sequence: CSARGAIAGGRDTQYF.

The rearrangement uses TRBV2 and TRBJ2-1, with 11 bases aligning to TRBD1. V shed 8 bases, J shed 7 bases, and the junction held 13 bases outside the gene matches. The CDR3 has 16 amino acids. The germline gives CDR1 SNHLY, CDR2 FYNNEI. The CDR3 DNA sequence: TGTGCCAGCTCACCCCTAGGACAGGGGGCGGAAAATGAGCAGTTCTTC. Protein: CASSPLGQGAENEQFF.

The chain uses TRBV7-6 and TRBJ2-7; 8 bases are shared with TRBD1. The trim removed 5 bases at V and 2 bases at J, leaving 8 bases unmatched. CDR3 length: 15 residues. Looked up from germline, CDR1 is SGHVS and CDR2 is FNYEAQ. The DNA of the CDR3 is TGTGCCAGCAGCCGAGAGACAGGGGTACCCTACGAGCAGTACTTC. This encodes CASSRETGVPYEQYF.

The chain uses TRBV24-1 and TRBJ2-7; 7 bases fit TRBD2. This CDR3 is built from 15 residues. The J segment lost 5 bases and the V segment lost 6 bases, leaving 12 bases of the junction unmatched. Germline assignment: CDR1 KGHDR and CDR2 SFDVKD. In DNA form, the CDR3 reads TGTGCCACCAGTAGGGGCGGGGGACGCGCCGACGAGCAGTACTTC. This translates into CATSRGGGRADEQYF.

This clonotype has a count of ten or more. V gene TRBV5-1 combines with J gene TRBJ2-7; D remains ambiguous. V lost 4 bases and J 3 bases, leaving 14 bases between the germline ends. The CDR3 length is 14 residues. Germline V gene data show CDR1 as SGHRS and CDR2 as YFSETQ. DNA of the CDR3: TGCGCCAGCAGCCCCGACAACCAAAACTACGAGCAGTACTTC. Its protein product is CASSPDNQNYEQYF.

This clonotype showed up many times. The rearrangement uses TRBV12-3 or TRBV12-4 and TRBJ2-7; no clear D gene. Trimming shortened V by 2 bases and J by 4 bases, and 6 bases separated the two germline ends. There are 12 residues in the CDR3. The CDR3 here is CASSLSLYEQYF. CDR3 bases: TGTGCCAGCAGTTTATCGCTTTACGAGCAGTACTTC.

This clonotype was counted many times. The V gene is TRBV2, the J gene TRBJ1-5; maybe TRBD1 (6 bases). Germline V gives CDR1 SNHLY, CDR2 FYNNEI. This CDR3 is 17 amino acids long. V was clipped by 2 bases and J by 4 bases, with 18 bases between them. The CDR3 nucleotides are TGTGCCAGCAGTGAATGGCTGGACGGACAGTTAAATCAGCCCCAGCATTTT. Amino acid sequence: CASSEWLDGQLNQPQHF. Based on the CDR3 plus reference TRBV2 and TRBJ1-5, the full variable domain is EPEVTQTPSHQVTQMGQEVILRCVPISNHLYFYWYRQILGQKVEFLVSFYNNEISEKSEIFDDQFSVERPDGSNFTLKIRSTKLEDSAMYFCASSEWLDGQLNQPQHFGDGTRLSIL.

V gene TRBV20-1 combines with J gene TRBJ1-4; D is perhaps TRBD1 (6 bases). V gave up 3 bases and J gave up 8 bases, with 19 bases separating them. Germline V gives CDR1 DFQATT, CDR2 SNEGSKA (reference sequence). The CDR3 runs 15 residues. CDR3 residues: CSASTGAGGWEKLFF. Here the CDR3 DNA reads TGCAGTGCTAGTACGGGGGCCGGGGGTTGGGAAAAACTGTTTTTT.

This chain joins TRBV11-2 and TRBJ2-7; 10 bases map to TRBD1. From germline, CDR1 is SGHAT and CDR2 FQNNGV. After removal of 1 base from V and 4 bases from J, the junction contained 7 bases not matched to a gene. The length of the CDR3 is 16 residues. The DNA of the CDR3 is TGTGCCAGCAGCTTAGTCCGGGACAGGGGTCGGTACGAGCAGTACTTC. Translating gives CASSLVRDRGRYEQYF.

The chain has TRBV28 and TRBJ1-3, with 11 bases identical to TRBD1. Trimming at V came to 5 bases and at J to 9 bases, leaving 9 bases not matched to a gene. Per the germline V gene, CDR1 is MDHEN and CDR2 is SYDVKM. CDR3 size: 15 residues. The CDR3 here is CASSPPLGTGGTIYF. CDR3 DNA sequence: TGTGCCAGCAGTCCCCCCCTAGGGACAGGGGGCACCATATATTTT.

In its sample, this clonotype was seen many times. The chain carries TRBV11-1 and TRBJ2-3, with 7 bases that match TRBD1. Germline CDR1 SGHAT, CDR2 FQDESV (reference sequence). V lost 7 bases to trimming and J lost 6 bases; unmatched junction nucleotides: 13. The CDR3 spans 15 residues. For the CDR3, the DNA is TGTGCCAGCATTCGCAGGGGGACGACGGGGGATACGCAGTATTTT. Protein sequence: CASIRRGTTGDTQYF.

V and J are TRBV5-1 and TRBJ1-4, with 10 bases aligning to TRBD1. The CDR3 runs to 13 residues. Germline assignment: CDR1 SGHRS and CDR2 YFSETQ. V lost 8 bases to trimming and J lost 5 bases; unmatched junction nucleotides: 3. The CDR3 region is CASTGQGNEKLFF. The CDR3 bases are TGCGCCAGTACGGGACAGGGGAATGAAAAACTGTTTTTT.

The rearrangement joins TRBV12-3 or TRBV12-4 to TRBJ2-3; TRBD1 matches at 8 bases. This CDR3 region has 16 residues. Unmatched junction bases numbered 10, after V lost 6 bases and J lost 2 bases. As DNA, the CDR3 is TGTGCCAGCAGAAGCAGGACAGGGCTATTCACAGATACGCAGTATTTT. The encoded protein is CASRSRTGLFTDTQYF.

The rearrangement joins TRBV27 to TRBJ2-3; possibly TRBD1 for D (6 bases). This CDR3 spans 17 amino acids. Germline CDR1 is MNHEY and CDR2 is SMNVEV (reference sequence). Trimming left V 7 bases short and J 1 base short, with 21 bases between. CDR3 sequence reads: CASTQPGQAGGTDTQYF. CDR3 coding DNA: TGTGCCAGCACCCAACCGGGACAAGCAGGGGGCACAGATACGCAGTATTTT.

This clonotype occurred a few times. The genes are TRBV5-8 and TRBJ2-7, with TRBD1 as a possible D gene (5 bases). From germline, CDR1 is SGHTS and CDR2 YDEGEE. The CDR3 consists of 16 residues. V was cut by 2 bases and J by 4 bases, with 19 bases left in between. Written as DNA, the CDR3 is TGTGCCAGCAGCTTTGGGGCCTTAAAGCAGTCTTACGAGCAGTACTTC. Protein product: CASSFGALKQSYEQYF.

The rearrangement joins TRBV19 to TRBJ1-1; D gene ambiguous. Trimming stripped 3 bases from V and 1 base from J, with 9 bases between. Germline V gene lookup returns CDR1 LNHDA and CDR2 SQIVND (reference sequence). This CDR3 region has 14 residues. CDR3 loop: CASSIWSRNTEAFF. DNA of the CDR3: TGTGCCAGTAGTATCTGGTCACGGAACACTGAAGCTTTCTTT. Looking up the rest from reference TRBV19 and TRBJ1-1 gives the full variable domain: DGGITQSPKYLFRKEGQNVTLSCEQNLNHDAMYWYRQDPGQGLRLIYYSQIVNDFQKGDIAEGYSVSREKKESFPLTVTSAQKNPTAFYLCASSIWSRNTEAFFGQGTRLTVV.

V gene TRBV20-1 combines with J gene TRBJ2-7, with 12 nucleotides matching TRBD2. This CDR3 region has 16 residues. The V gene's germline CDR1 is DFQATT and CDR2 SNEGSKA (reference sequence). V lost 4 bases to trimming and J lost 1 base; unmatched junction nucleotides: 8. The CDR3 reads CSAKRLAGVSSYEQYF. CDR3 in DNA: TGCAGTGCTAAAAGACTAGCGGGAGTGAGTTCCTACGAGCAGTACTTC.

This clonotype has a count of ten or more. The chain joins TRBV5-1 to TRBJ2-2; 9 positions match TRBD1. Germline trimming cut 4 bases from V and 5 bases from J; bases unmatched to any gene: 9. This CDR3 comprises 16 residues. The germline gives CDR1 SGHRS, CDR2 YFSETQ. The CDR3 nucleotides read TGCGCCAGCAGCAGGACTACAGGGGGCGCGACCGGGGAGCTGTTTTTT. Amino acid sequence: CASSRTTGGATGELFF. Supplemented by reference TRBV5-1 and TRBJ2-2, the full variable domain reads KAGVTQTPRYLIKTRGQQVTLSCSPISGHRSVSWYQQTPGQGLQFLFEYFSETQRNKGNFPGRFSGRQFSNSRSEMNVSTLELGDSALYLCASSRTTGGATGELFFGEGSRLTVL.

This sequence joins TRBV3-1 and TRBJ1-1; tentatively, D is TRBD1 (6 bases). Germline loops: CDR1 LGHDT, CDR2 YNNKEL (reference sequence). The CDR3 contains 13 residues. The V gene lost 2 bases and the J gene lost 7 bases, with 11 bases spanning the gap. CDR3 sequence: CASSQFRGFEAFF. CDR3 in DNA: TGTGCCAGCAGCCAATTCAGGGGTTTTGAAGCTTTCTTT.